This TCR beta chain was obtained from a study of blood T cells in healthy people across ages. Study-wide background: The capture of about one barcoded beta molecule per two T cells was achieved by template switching.

Samples had at least 6 million PBMCs isolated from them. Findings and caveats of the study: When set beside aged donors, long-lived donors presented more naive CD4+ cells and higher diversity. Age brought a roughly linear fall in TCR beta diversity measured per million T cells.

This CDR3 is built from 16 residues. CDR1 and CDR2 from the germline V gene are SGDLS and YYNGEE. The trim removed 4 bases at V and 1 base at J, leaving 7 bases unmatched. Of note for this clonotype: The antigen remains unidentified.

Alongside a J-beta primer mix, a sample-barcoded 5' primer served in a second PCR lasting 7 to 11 cycles. TCRdb reprocessed the 5' RACE reads via MiXCR and lists one record per CDR3 protein. The sample consists of around 2 million distinct CDR3 sequences, more than 35% of them appearing once. What was sequenced was blood. J is TRBJ2-1 and V is TRBV9; 8 bases line up with TRBD1. The receptor comes from a human donor in good health. The CDR3 sequence: CASSSTGGGSYNEQFF. For the CDR3, the DNA is TGTGCCAGCAGCTCCACAGGGGGAGGTTCCTACAATGAGCAGTTCTTC.